This TCR beta chain was sequenced in a study of T-cell reconstitution after alpha-beta-depleted transplantation in children. This clonotype was seen only a few times. Unique molecular identifiers featured in how the TCRbeta library was prepared. A single record per CDR3 protein comes from TCRdb applying MiXCR to the PCR reads. The sample shows about 610,000 distinct CDR3 sequences, about 10% of them seen only once. The sequence derives from a human donor who donated a stem cell graft to a child with acute myeloid leukemia. Here the sequenced sample was PBMCs from the stem cell graft donor, taken from the stem cell graft.

The DNA for the CDR3 is TGCAGTGCCGCACGGGGTGGAGGCGGGGAGCTGTTTTTT. Translating gives CSAARGGGGELFF. The V call is TRBV20-1, the J call TRBJ2-2, with D maybe TRBD2 (5 bases). With 6 bases removed from V and 7 bases from J, the gap between germline ends came to 15 bases. Germline V gene sequence: CDR1 DFQATT, CDR2 SNEGSKA (reference sequence). This CDR3 has 13 amino acids.